This is a list of T cell receptor beta chains from one sample in a study of blood T cell repertoires in COVID-19. Here immunoSEQ multiplex PCR was the method, and the copy in TCRdb shows in-frame clones only, minus some. This sample has some 400,000 clones; approximately 89% occur once, and the top ten carry approximately 2.4%. The material sequenced was peripheral blood. These receptors came from a woman aged 55-69 years with COVID-19, enrolled during active disease. CDR3s include the opening cysteine and the closing phenylalanine or tryptophan. A D gene is named only where the DNA matches it firmly. Clone size is shown for a subset of rows, as once, few, many or a class of expanded clone.

d_gene	v_gene	j_gene	abundance	CDR3aa	CDR3nt
.	TRBV7-9	TRBJ1-2	.	CASSARQLLYNGYTF	TGTGCCAGCAGCGCAAGACAGTTGCTATATAATGGCTACACCTTC
TRBD1	TRBV19	TRBJ1-5	few	CASSTDRAGNQPQHF	TGTGCCAGTAGTACGGACAGGGCTGGTAATCAGCCCCAGCATTTT
TRBD2	TRBV5-4	TRBJ2-7	.	CASSLEGGGATNEQYF	TGTGCCAGCAGCTTGGAGGGCGGGGGGGCAACGAACGAGCAGTACTTC
.	TRBV27	TRBJ2-1	.	CASSLRVRDLSYNEQFF	TGTGCCAGCAGTTTAAGGGTTAGGGACTTATCCTACAATGAGCAGTTCTTC
TRBD1	TRBV28	TRBJ1-4	.	CASRLGTVHNEKLFF	TGTGCCAGCAGATTGGGGACAGTCCATAATGAAAAACTGTTTTTT
.	TRBV18	TRBJ2-7	few	CASSPGEKTEQYF	TGTGCCAGCTCACCAGGGGAGAAGACCGAGCAGTACTTC
TRBD1	TRBV5-1	TRBJ2-7	.	CASSLTGTEFTF	TGCGCCAGCAGCCTTACCGGGACAGAGTTTACCTTC
.	TRBV25-1	TRBJ1-4	.	CASSEYEGNEKLFF	TGTGCCAGCAGTGAATATGAGGGCAATGAAAAACTGTTTTTT
.	TRBV14	TRBJ1-2	.	CASSQTGLTGYTF	TGTGCCAGCAGCCAGACAGGCCTTACGGGCTACACCTTC
TRBD1	TRBV11-2	TRBJ2-7	.	CASSNHQTGGRSYEQYF	TGTGCCAGCAGCAACCACCAGACAGGGGGCAGGTCTTACGAGCAGTACTTC
.	TRBV6-6	TRBJ2-7	.	CASSFQTRSYEQYF	TGTGCCAGCAGTTTCCAGACTAGATCCTACGAGCAGTACTTC
.	TRBV30	TRBJ1-4	.	CALSDEKLFF	TGTGCCCTGTCAGATGAAAAACTGTTTTTT
TRBD2	TRBV28	TRBJ2-7	.	CASRTSGGYEQYF	TGTGCCAGCAGGACTAGCGGGGGCTACGAGCAGTACTTC
TRBD2	TRBV3-1/TRBV3-2	TRBJ2-7	.	CASSHVSGGNEQYF	TGTGCCAGCAGCCATGTAAGCGGGGGGAATGAGCAGTACTTC
.	TRBV7-2	TRBJ1-2	.	CASSINRQFYGYTF	TGTGCCAGCAGCATAAACAGACAGTTCTATGGCTACACCTTC
.	TRBV18	TRBJ1-1	.	CASSPLPQGMDFF	TGTGCCAGCTCACCACTTCCCCAGGGAATGGATTTCTTT
.	TRBV3-1/TRBV3-2	TRBJ1-5	.	CASSLGAGFNQPQHF	TGTGCCAGCAGCCTTGGGGCGGGGTTTAATCAGCCCCAGCATTTT
.	TRBV15	TRBJ1-1	.	CATSRRLGSQTEAFF	TGTGCCACCAGCCGCCGGTTGGGGAGTCAAACTGAAGCTTTCTTT
.	TRBV5-4	TRBJ1-1	.	CASSQKTVNTEAFF	TGTGCCAGCAGCCAAAAGACAGTGAACACTGAAGCTTTCTTT
.	TRBV5-1	TRBJ1-3	.	CASSPHGNSGNTIYF	TGCGCCAGCAGCCCCCACGGTAACTCTGGAAACACCATATATTTT
.	TRBV20-1	TRBJ2-3	.	CSARGLLDTQYF	TGCAGTGCTCGTGGACTACTCGATACGCAGTATTTT
.	TRBV3-1/TRBV3-2	TRBJ1-4	.	CASSQLGGFNEKLFF	TGTGCCAGCAGCCAACTCGGGGGATTTAATGAAAAACTGTTTTTT
.	TRBV5-1	TRBJ1-2	.	CASSPGRVRQGEGYTF	TGCGCCAGCAGCCCCGGGAGGGTGCGGCAGGGTGAAGGCTACACCTTC
.	TRBV12-3/TRBV12-4	TRBJ1-1	.	CASSRDMNTEAFF	TGTGCCAGCAGTCGGGATATGAACACTGAAGCTTTCTTT
TRBD1	TRBV5-5	TRBJ1-3	.	CASSLGRGHVSGNTIYF	TGTGCCAGCAGCTTGGGCAGGGGGCACGTTTCTGGAAACACCATATATTTT
.	TRBV18	TRBJ2-5	.	CASAGLETQYF	TGTGCCAGCGCAGGGCTGGAGACCCAGTACTTC
.	TRBV19	TRBJ1-3	.	CASTESGGGNTIYF	TGTGCCAGTACCGAGTCGGGTGGTGGAAACACCATATATTTT
.	TRBV2	TRBJ1-1	few	CASKRTERNTEAFF	TGTGCCAGCAAGAGGACAGAGAGGAACACTGAAGCTTTCTTT
TRBD2	TRBV28	TRBJ2-7	once	CASSLSQRGSTYEQYF	TGTGCCAGCAGTTTATCCCAGCGGGGGAGTACCTACGAGCAGTACTTC
TRBD2	TRBV2	TRBJ2-1	once	CASTLLGLAGGRGYNEQFF	TGTGCCAGCACCTTACTAGGACTAGCGGGGGGGCGAGGGTACAATGAGCAGTTCTTC
.	TRBV10-3	TRBJ2-3	.	CAISERGADTQYF	TGTGCCATCAGTGAAAGGGGCGCAGATACGCAGTATTTT
.	TRBV6-5	TRBJ1-2	few	CASSQANYGYTF	TGTGCCAGCAGTCAGGCTAACTATGGCTACACCTTC
.	TRBV7-9	TRBJ2-1	.	CASSPDGGNEQFF	TGTGCCAGCAGCCCCGACGGGGGCAATGAGCAGTTCTTC
TRBD1	TRBV5-5	TRBJ2-1	once	CASMDRESYNEQFF	TGTGCCAGCATGGACAGGGAGTCCTACAATGAGCAGTTCTTC
.	TRBV5-8	TRBJ2-2	.	CASSSDFGFGFANTGELFF	TGTGCCAGCAGCTCAGACTTCGGGTTTGGGTTCGCGAACACCGGGGAGCTGTTTTTT
TRBD2	TRBV3-1/TRBV3-2	TRBJ2-7	.	CASSQGLAGGGEQYF	TGTGCCAGCAGCCAAGGGCTAGCGGGGGGCGGAGAGCAGTACTTC
.	TRBV6-5	TRBJ1-5	.	CASSWSGVQPQHF	TGTGCCAGCAGTTGGTCAGGGGTTCAGCCCCAGCATTTT
TRBD1	TRBV7-2	TRBJ1-6	once	CASRPTGAAYNSPLHF	TGTGCCAGCAGGCCCACAGGGGCTGCTTATAATTCACCCCTCCACTTT
TRBD1	TRBV5-5	TRBJ2-1	.	CASSATGTGGYNEQFF	TGTGCCAGCAGCGCGACCGGGACAGGGGGATACAATGAGCAGTTCTTC
TRBD1	TRBV6-6	TRBJ1-2	.	CASSVQGAGYGYTF	TGTGCCAGCAGCGTACAGGGGGCTGGCTATGGCTACACCTTC
.	TRBV12-5	TRBJ1-4	.	CASGLRWGATNEKLFF	TGTGCTAGTGGCCTCAGGTGGGGGGCAACTAATGAAAAACTGTTTTTT
.	TRBV6-7	TRBJ1-1	few	CASSRGTRAFF	TGTGCCAGCAGCCGGGGGACGCGGGCTTTCTTT
TRBD1	TRBV18	TRBJ1-2	.	CASSFDRDYGYTF	TGTGCCAGCTCCTTCGACAGGGACTATGGCTACACCTTC
TRBD2	TRBV3-1/TRBV3-2	TRBJ2-1	.	CASSQPRLAGDSYNEQFF	TGTGCCAGCAGCCAGCCCAGACTAGCGGGGGACTCCTACAATGAGCAGTTCTTC
.	TRBV6-5	TRBJ1-1	.	CASSPLFGQAFF	TGTGCCAGCAGTCCATTATTCGGACAGGCTTTCTTT
TRBD2	TRBV5-4	TRBJ2-3	.	CASSGAGTSGGTDTQYF	TGTGCCAGCAGCGGAGCTGGGACTAGCGGGGGGACAGATACGCAGTATTTT
.	TRBV10-3	TRBJ1-5	many	CAISATDGRGEQPQHF	TGTGCCATCAGTGCAACCGACGGACGGGGAGAACAGCCCCAGCATTTT